These 3 T cell receptor beta chains were sequenced from one sample in a study of T cells in narcolepsy (dated by TCRdb to 2016 to 2018). Receptor amplification or capture employed the immunoSEQ multiplex PCR assay. Imported from immuneACCESS, the table was reduced by TCRdb to in-frame sequences with V and J called. These copies leave out some clones; in studies compared against another copy, an unresolved V gene accounts for under half, and the cause of the remainder is not known. For this sample there are about 40,000 clones; about 91% appear just once. The ten largest account for roughly 1.2% of the sample. The specimen sequenced was CD45RA- memory CD4+ T cells from PBMCs. This sample's cell subset or site label indicates: memory T cells sorted ex vivo from peripheral blood. The origin of the receptors is a human donor with narcolepsy.

This chain connects TRBV27 to TRBJ2-7, with 14 bases matching TRBD2. The CDR3 spans 14 residues. Germline loops: CDR1 MNHEY, CDR2 SMNVEV (reference sequence). The junction had 2 bases not matched to a gene; V was cut back by 4 bases and J by 6 bases. The CDR3 reads CASSWGLAGVEQYF. The CDR3 DNA reads as TGTGCCAGCAGTTGGGGACTAGCGGGAGTCGAGCAGTACTTC.

The V gene is TRBV7-9, the J gene TRBJ2-3; D possibly matches TRBD1 or TRBD2 (5 bases each). The V gene lost 5 bases and the J gene lost 1 base, with 13 bases spanning the gap. The CDR3 contains 15 residues. The V gene's germline CDR1 is SEHNR and CDR2 FQNEAQ (reference sequence). The CDR3 here is CASSPRGLGTDTQYF. In DNA, the CDR3 is TGTGCCAGCAGCCCTCGGGGCCTAGGCACAGATACGCAGTATTTT.

The chain couples TRBV29-1 to TRBJ2-7; D is undetermined. CDR3 length: 12 amino acids. The germline gives CDR1 SQVTM, CDR2 ANQGSEA. The ends were cut back, 5 bases at V and 3 bases at J, with 11 bases in the middle. DNA of the CDR3: TGCAGCGTTAGGGTCGGAGACTACGAGCAGTACTTC. Translated: CSVRVGDYEQYF.